What follows are 30 T cell receptor beta chains derived from one specimen sequenced in a study of shared clonotypes between healthy human individuals. Some clones are missing from TCRdb's copy, which holds only in-frame ones; the method was immunoSEQ multiplex PCR. This sample has some 2,500,000 clones; roughly 90% occur once, and the top ten carry roughly 0.34%. Material: naive CD4+ T cells from PBMCs. This sample's subset: CD45RA+ positively selected. These receptors originate from a man between 18 and 35 years old in good health. Some clones in this sample may be carry-over from other donors' samples.

The chain carries TRBV5-1 and TRBJ2-6; D remains unclear. This CDR3 has 15 residues. Trimming took 4 bases from V and 1 from J, leaving 9 bases between them. Germline V CDR1 and CDR2: SGHRS, YFSETQ. In DNA, the CDR3 is TGCGCCAGCAGCCTTGGGATATCTGGGGCCAACGTCCTGACTTTC. It is translated as CASSLGISGANVLTF.

The chain employs TRBV6-1 and TRBJ2-2; perhaps D is TRBD1 or TRBD2 (5 bases each). The CDR3 spans 15 residues. The V gene's germline CDR1 is MNHNS and CDR2 SASEGT. Deletions cut 4 bases from V and 3 bases from J, with 12 bases between. CDR3 loop: CASSARDPYTGELFF. The CDR3, as DNA: TGTGCCAGCAGTGCCCGGGACCCTTACACCGGGGAGCTGTTTTTT.

The chain carries TRBV25-1 and TRBJ2-2; TRBD1 or TRBD2 may be the D gene (5 bases each). The CDR3 has 14 amino acids. Trimming took off 4 bases at V and 1 base at J, with 7 bases between the two ends. Germline CDR1 reads MGHDK; CDR2 reads SYGVNS. Here the CDR3 reads CASSVGGNTGELFF. The CDR3 DNA reads TGTGCCAGCAGTGTTGGGGGGAACACCGGGGAGCTGTTTTTT.

The rearrangement uses TRBV29-1 and TRBJ1-5; possibly TRBD1 for D (5 bases). The CDR3 length is 14 residues. The V and J ends lost 2 bases and 2 bases respectively, with 10 bases between them. The V gene's germline CDR1 is SQVTM and CDR2 ANQGSEA. The CDR3 DNA follows: TGCAGCGTTGAATTGGGGGGTGGCAATCAGCCCCAGCATTTT. This translates into CSVELGGGNQPQHF.

This chain connects TRBV18 to TRBJ2-1; TRBD2 aligns across 11 bases. The germline gives CDR1 KGHSH, CDR2 LQKENI. The junction had 5 bases not matched to a gene; V was cut back by 4 bases and J by 0 bases. The CDR3 length is 17 residues. Here the CDR3 DNA reads TGTGCCAGCTCACGGATACTAGCGGGGGACTCCTACAATGAGCAGTTCTTC. Amino acid sequence: CASSRILAGDSYNEQFF.

This clone was picked up a small number of times. The chain employs TRBV30 and TRBJ1-1; 8 nucleotides match TRBD1. This CDR3 contains 14 residues. Germline V gene lookup returns CDR1 GTSNPN and CDR2 SVGIG (reference sequence). Unmatched junction bases numbered 7, after V lost 2 bases and J lost 5 bases. The CDR3 bases are TGTGCCTGGAGTCCGACAGGGGAAGGGACTGAAGCTTTCTTT. Its translation is CAWSPTGEGTEAFF.

This clone was counted once. The J gene is TRBJ2-7, the V gene TRBV18; 8 bases agree with TRBD2. CDR1 is KGHSH, CDR2 LQKENI, per germline. There are 13 residues in the CDR3. The J segment lost 4 bases and the V segment lost 2 bases, leaving 1 base of the junction unmatched. Here the CDR3 DNA reads TGTGCCAGCTCACCAGTAGCGGGATACGAGCAGTACTTC. Translated: CASSPVAGYEQYF.

Written as DNA, the CDR3 is TGCGCCAGCAACGGGGCGGGAGTGGCCGGGGAGCTGTTTTTT. Its protein is CASNGAGVAGELFF. The chain is built from TRBV5-1 and TRBJ2-2; 7 bases match TRBD2. The V gene end was trimmed by 6 bases and the J gene end by 6 bases; junction bases not matched to a gene: 8. Per germline, CDR1 SGHRS and CDR2 YFSETQ. This CDR3 spans 14 amino acids. Full variable domain (outside the CDR3, taken from reference TRBV5-1 and TRBJ2-2): KAGVTQTPRYLIKTRGQQVTLSCSPISGHRSVSWYQQTPGQGLQFLFEYFSETQRNKGNFPGRFSGRQFSNSRSEMNVSTLELGDSALYLCASNGAGVAGELFFGEGSRLTVL.

The rearrangement joins TRBV6-1 to TRBJ1-5; a weak D match, TRBD1 (6 bases). This CDR3 spans 13 amino acids. Trimming took 9 bases from V and 3 from J, leaving 12 bases between them. Germline V gene sequence: CDR1 MNHNS, CDR2 SASEGT. CDR3 sequence (DNA): TGTGCCAGTCGGACAGATCTCAATCAGCCCCAGCATTTT. This sequence encodes CASRTDLNQPQHF.

This clone showed up just once. The chain uses TRBV2 and TRBJ2-1; 16 nucleotides match TRBD2. This CDR3 comprises 16 residues. Trimming at V came to 5 bases and at J to 7 bases, leaving 5 bases not matched to a gene. Germline values: CDR1 SNHLY, CDR2 FYNNEI. Written as DNA, the CDR3 is TGTGCCAGCAGTACCGGGACTAGCGGGAGGGGTAATGAGCAGTTCTTC. Its protein is CASSTGTSGRGNEQFF.

The chain recombines TRBV28 with TRBJ1-1; D is uncertain. Trimming took off 8 bases at V and 4 bases at J, with 8 bases between the two ends. Germline CDR1 is MDHEN and CDR2 is SYDVKM. This CDR3 is 11 amino acids long. CDR3 region: CASGFSTEAFF. Here the CDR3 DNA reads TGTGCCAGCGGCTTTAGCACTGAAGCTTTCTTT.

The V gene is TRBV28, the J gene TRBJ2-7; 8 nucleotides agree with TRBD1. Germline V lookup: CDR1 MDHEN, CDR2 SYDVKM. After removal of 6 bases from V and 6 bases from J, the junction contained 10 bases not matched to a gene. The CDR3 is 14 amino acids. The chain's CDR3 is CASSPGTGGFEQYF. The CDR3 coding sequence is TGTGCCAGCAGCCCCGGGACAGGTGGTTTCGAGCAGTACTTC.

The gene calls are TRBV27 and TRBJ1-5, with TRBD1 matching over 9 bases. The CDR3 loop spans 15 amino acids. Losses at the gene ends were 5 bases for V and 4 bases for J; bases not matched to a gene: 6. Germline assignment: CDR1 MNHEY and CDR2 SMNVEV (reference sequence). CDR3 in DNA: TGTGCCAGCAGTCCCGGGACAGGGCAAAATCAGCCCCAGCATTTT. Translation: CASSPGTGQNQPQHF.

V and J are TRBV10-3 and TRBJ2-1; TRBD2 might be the D (7 bases). The length of the CDR3 is 17 residues. V was cut by 2 bases and J by 1 base, with 15 bases left in between. Germline assignment: CDR1 ENHRY and CDR2 SYGVKD. DNA of the CDR3: TGTGCCATCAGTGAGCGGGGGGCGGAGAGTTCCTACAATGAGCAGTTCTTC. This sequence encodes CAISERGAESSYNEQFF.

This rearrangement joins TRBV11-3 to TRBJ1-1; a possible D gene is TRBD1 (6 bases). V lost 4 bases and J lost 7, with 13 bases in between. CDR1 is SGHNT and CDR2 is YENEEA in the germline V gene. CDR3 length equals 13 residues. DNA for the CDR3: TGTGCCAGCAGCTCCGGACAGATACTTGAAGCTTTCTTT. Translated, it gives CASSSGQILEAFF.

CDR3 nucleotides: TGTGCCAGCAGCCCGGGACTAGCGAGGGCCACCGGGGAGCTGTTTTTT. Protein sequence: CASSPGLARATGELFF. This chain joins TRBV2 and TRBJ2-2; 10 nucleotides align to TRBD2. Germline CDR1 SNHLY, CDR2 FYNNEI. There are 16 residues in the CDR3. Losses at the gene ends were 6 bases for V and 4 bases for J; bases not matched to a gene: 8.

The chain combines TRBV28 with TRBJ2-7; D uncertain. The CDR3 extends over 14 amino acids. Germline CDR1 and CDR2: MDHEN and SYDVKM. Trimming removed 4 bases from V and 5 bases from J, with 15 bases in between. The CDR3 here is CASSSPPVPNEQYF. CDR3 DNA sequence: TGTGCCAGCAGTTCCCCTCCAGTACCGAACGAGCAGTACTTC.

On this clone: The same CDR3 can be traced to other DNA sequences in this sample. This sequence joins TRBV5-8 and TRBJ1-5; D remains unclear. The germline CDR1 and CDR2 sequences are SGHTS and YDEGEE. Trimming pared 3 bases from V and 4 bases from J, leaving 11 bases between. CDR3 length: 14 residues. This CDR3 is CASSSRTGNQPQHF. The CDR3 nucleotides read TGTGCCAGCAGCTCCCGGACGGGGAATCAGCCCCAGCATTTT.

The chain is built from TRBV5-1 and TRBJ2-1; 10 nucleotides agree with TRBD1. With 4 bases clipped from V and 4 bases from J, the junction kept 2 bases outside the gene matches. The CDR3 covers 14 residues. Germline V gene lookup returns CDR1 SGHRS and CDR2 YFSETQ. CDR3 nucleotide sequence: TGCGCCAGCAGCGTGGGACAGGGGTACAATGAGCAGTTCTTC. This sequence encodes CASSVGQGYNEQFF. Based on the CDR3 plus reference TRBV5-1 and TRBJ2-1, the full variable domain is KAGVTQTPRYLIKTRGQQVTLSCSPISGHRSVSWYQQTPGQGLQFLFEYFSETQRNKGNFPGRFSGRQFSNSRSEMNVSTLELGDSALYLCASSVGQGYNEQFFGPGTRLTVL.

The sample holds one count of this clone. The chain links TRBV28 to TRBJ2-1; 10 bases line up with TRBD1. The CDR3 runs to 15 residues. Germline CDR1 is MDHEN and CDR2 is SYDVKM. V gave up 6 bases and J gave up 4 bases; unmatched junction bases: 6. This chain's CDR3 is CASRETGGTYNEQFF. The CDR3 nucleotides read TGTGCCAGCAGAGAGACAGGGGGCACTTACAATGAGCAGTTCTTC.

V is TRBV6-5 and J is TRBJ1-2; no reliable D call. Germline V gives CDR1 MNHEY, CDR2 SVGAGI. The CDR3 is made up of 14 amino acids. Trimming cost V 2 bases and J 5 bases, with 12 bases left between them. Here the CDR3 reads CASSYDGERYGYTF. Here the CDR3 DNA reads TGTGCCAGCAGTTACGACGGGGAGAGATATGGCTACACCTTC.

This chain connects TRBV7-8 to TRBJ2-2, with D unclear. The ends were cut back, 0 bases at V and 6 bases at J, with 2 bases in the middle. Germline CDR1 is SGHVS and CDR2 is FQNEAQ. The CDR3 runs to 12 residues. The CDR3 sequence: CASSLASGELFF. The CDR3 DNA is TGTGCCAGCAGCTTAGCGTCCGGGGAGCTGTTTTTT. The variable domain in full, with the rest retrieved from reference TRBV7-8 and TRBJ2-2, is GAGVSQSPRYKVAKRGQDVALRCDPISGHVSLFWYQQALGQGPEFLTYFQNEAQLDKSGLPSDRFFAERPEGSVSTLKIQRTQQEDSAVYLCASSLASGELFFGEGSRLTVL.

This clone was seen just once. This sample also contains other DNA sequences that code for the same CDR3. The V and J genes are TRBV20-1 and TRBJ2-3; no clear D. V gave up 5 bases and J gave up 1 base, with 4 bases separating them. Germline-derived CDR1 and CDR2 are DFQATT and SNEGSKA (reference sequence). The CDR3 consists of 11 residues. The CDR3 DNA sequence: TGCAGTGCTCGGCGCACAGATACGCAGTATTTT. This encodes CSARRTDTQYF.

The chain joins TRBV4-3 to TRBJ2-7, with D possibly being TRBD1 or TRBD2 (5 bases each). This CDR3 is 15 amino acids long. V gave up 4 bases and J gave up 3 bases, with 16 bases separating them. Germline CDR1 LGHNA, CDR2 YSLEER. CDR3 coding DNA: TGCGCCAGCAGCCGATCCGGGACGGCATTCTACGAGCAGTACTTC. Its protein product is CASSRSGTAFYEQYF.

The chain uses TRBV20-1 and TRBJ2-5; D gene unclear. Per germline, CDR1 DFQATT and CDR2 SNEGSKA (reference sequence). CDR3 size: 10 residues. Deletions cut 5 bases from V and 5 bases from J, with 6 bases between. The CDR3 region is CSAGYETQYF. The CDR3 region has the DNA TGCAGTGCTGGATACGAGACCCAGTACTTC.

This sequence joins TRBV4-1 and TRBJ2-3; possible D gene TRBD1, 6 bases. CDR1 MGHRA and CDR2 YSYEKL come from the germline V gene. The germline V and J ends were trimmed by 0 bases and 3 bases, with 13 bases remaining between them. CDR3 length: 16 amino acids. The CDR3 DNA follows: TGCGCCAGCAGCCAAGATGGACCAGGGGAGACAGATACGCAGTATTTT. Translated: CASSQDGPGETDTQYF.

Turning to this clone: This same CDR3 is encoded by further DNA sequences in the sample. The chain is built from TRBV5-1 and TRBJ2-3; D might be TRBD2 (6 bases). The CDR3 extends over 15 amino acids. From germline, CDR1 is SGHRS and CDR2 YFSETQ. Trimming stripped 4 bases from V and 3 bases from J, with 15 bases between. DNA of the CDR3: TGCGCCAGCAGCCCCGTCGACGGGAGAACAGATACGCAGTATTTT. This encodes CASSPVDGRTDTQYF.

The genes are TRBV5-1 and TRBJ1-4, with no clear D. The CDR3 spans 13 residues. The germline CDR1 and CDR2 sequences are SGHRS and YFSETQ. Trimming took 0 bases from V and 6 from J, leaving 6 bases between them. CDR3 sequence: CASSLGPDEKLFF. The DNA for the CDR3 is TGCGCCAGCAGCTTGGGGCCAGATGAAAAACTGTTTTTT.

As regards this clone: The same CDR3 is also encoded by other DNA sequences in this sample. V gene TRBV28 combines with J gene TRBJ2-3; tentatively, D is TRBD1 (6 bases). Germline assignment: CDR1 MDHEN and CDR2 SYDVKM. V was cut by 4 bases and J by 1 base, with 9 bases left in between. The CDR3 is 14 amino acids. The CDR3, as DNA: TGTGCCAGCAGTTCCCCAGGGGGCACAGATACGCAGTATTTT. Its protein product is CASSSPGGTDTQYF.

The rearrangement links TRBV7-3 to TRBJ1-1, with 7 nucleotides matching TRBD1. Trimming removed 2 bases from V and 0 bases from J; junction bases left unmatched: 3. The germline V gene encodes CDR1 SGHTA and CDR2 FQGTGA. The CDR3 has 15 residues. CDR3 nucleotide sequence: TGTGCCAGCAGCTTATACGGGACAGTGAACACTGAAGCTTTCTTT. Protein: CASSLYGTVNTEAFF.